This TCR beta chain was sequenced during a study of cytomegalovirus exposure and HLA in healthy donors. CDR1 and CDR2 from the germline V gene are SGHDT and YYEEEE. V gave up 4 bases and J gave up 5 bases, with 18 bases separating them. CDR3 length equals 15 residues. 13 Jbeta primers and 60 Vbeta primers were used for the PCR. TCRdb's table, derived via immunoSEQ multiplex PCR, lists solely in-frame clones and lacks some. The sample holds more than 30,000 clones, around 74% seen once. The sequence was collected from a young man in good health and CMV-seronegative. The V and J genes are TRBV5-6 and TRBJ2-5; D is perhaps TRBD1 or TRBD2 (6 bases each). Sequenced sample: PBMCs. CDR3 nucleotide sequence: TGTGCCAGCAGCCTGGGGGCTGGACTAATGGAGACCCAGTACTTC. Its protein is CASSLGAGLMETQYF.